This T cell receptor (beta chain) appears in the sequencing data of a study of tumour-infiltrating T cells in Burkitt lymphoma. Study-level information: Overall and progression-free survival were predicted by productive clonality.

Method: immunoSEQ multiplex PCR; TCRdb's copy keeps in-frame clones and lacks some. This table has about 9,200 clones, around 62% appearing once. The source is a human donor with diffuse large B-cell lymphoma. The specimen sequenced was tumor tissue.

Here the CDR3 reads CASSLVVYGYTF. For the CDR3, the DNA is TGTGCCAGCAGCTTGGTAGTGTATGGCTACACCTTC. The chain is built from TRBV5-8 and TRBJ1-2; D not resolved. The CDR3 totals 12 residues. The germline V gene encodes CDR1 SGHTS and CDR2 YDEGEE. The V and J ends lost 0 bases and 5 bases respectively, with 5 bases between them. The full variable domain, rest sourced from reference TRBV5-8 and TRBJ1-2, is EAGVTQSPTHLIKTRGQQATLRCSPISGHTSVYWYQQALGLGLQFLLWYDEGEERNRGNFPPRFSGRQFPNYSSELNVNALELEDSALYLCASSLVVYGYTFGSGTRLTVV.